These 14 T cell receptor beta chains were sequenced from one sample in a study of vaccination effects on CD4 cells after COVID-19. Peptide-pool stimulation followed by sequencing identified expanded antigen-specific CD4+ clonotypes in the ViraFEST assay. CD4+ T cells were isolated after around ten days of culture. Participants completed two doses of the BNT162b2 or mRNA-1273 vaccine. TCRdb keeps only in-frame clones here, not all; method: immunoSEQ multiplex PCR. This table holds 24,000 or so clones, 76% found once. The antigens of these receptors remain unknown. Sequenced material: CD4+ T cells from PBMCs cultured with HCoV-229E spike peptides, taken after COVID-19 vaccination. The receptor source for this set is a human donor who received a COVID-19 vaccine.

This clone came up a few times. The chain links TRBV4-1 to TRBJ1-5, with D possibly TRBD1 on 5 matching bases. This CDR3 is 18 amino acids long. Germline CDR1 MGHRA, CDR2 YSYEKL. V was pared by 1 base and J by 4 bases, with 20 bases between. As DNA, the CDR3 is TGCGCCAGCAGCCAAGCCCCCCCTTCCGGGACGGCAAATCAGCCCCAGCATTTT. This gives the protein CASSQAPPSGTANQPQHF.

The chain uses TRBV7-9 and TRBJ1-3; the D is unclear. This CDR3 contains 12 residues. V dropped 5 bases and J dropped 2 bases, with 4 bases sitting between them. Germline values: CDR1 SEHNR, CDR2 FQNEAQ (reference sequence). CDR3 coding DNA: TGTGCCAGCAGCCCACCTGGAAACACCATATATTTT. It codes for CASSPPGNTIYF.

This rearrangement joins TRBV3-1 (or the pseudogene TRBV3-2) to TRBJ2-1, with D possibly being TRBD1 or TRBD2 (6 bases each). The length of the CDR3 is 15 residues. Germline V gene lookup returns CDR1 LGHDT and CDR2 YNNKEL (reference sequence). The ends were cut back, 6 bases at V and 7 bases at J, with 19 bases in the middle. In nucleotides, the CDR3 is TGTGCCAGCAGACTTGAGGGGGGCCGGGGAAATGAGCAGTTCTTC. It codes for CASRLEGGRGNEQFF.

V is TRBV3-1 (or the pseudogene TRBV3-2) and J is TRBJ2-5, with a possible D match to TRBD2 (5 bases). There are 15 residues in the CDR3. Germline CDR1 LGHDT, CDR2 YNNKEL (reference sequence). V lost 0 bases and J 9 bases, leaving 17 bases between the germline ends. The CDR3 loop is CASSQDPPSVGAQYF. The CDR3 DNA reads TGTGCCAGCAGCCAAGACCCTCCCAGTGTCGGGGCCCAGTACTTC.

About this clone: The sample holds other DNA sequences that translate to the same CDR3. The chain employs TRBV18 and TRBJ1-2; unclear D gene. The CDR3 extends over 13 amino acids. The germline V and J ends were trimmed by 3 bases and 4 bases, with 9 bases remaining between them. CDR1 is KGHSH and CDR2 is LQKENI in the germline V gene. The DNA of the CDR3 is TGTGCCAGCTCACCCGACGGACGCTATGGCTACACCTTC. Translating gives CASSPDGRYGYTF.

J is TRBJ1-6 and V is TRBV30; 8 nucleotides line up with TRBD1. Losses at the gene ends were 2 bases for V and 6 bases for J; bases not matched to a gene: 6. Germline CDR1 reads GTSNPN; CDR2 reads SVGIG (reference sequence). The CDR3 extends over 15 amino acids. CDR3 residues: CAWSPLQGANSPLHF. CDR3 DNA sequence: TGTGCCTGGAGTCCACTTCAGGGGGCTAATTCACCCCTCCACTTT.

This clone turned up a few times. The CDR3 spells CASSFPSGANVLTF. The CDR3 nucleotides read TGTGCCAGCAGCTTCCCCTCTGGGGCCAACGTCCTGACTTTC. The V and J genes are TRBV7-9 and TRBJ2-6; D is unresolved. The V and J ends lost 3 bases and 0 bases respectively, with 3 bases between them. Germline V lookup: CDR1 SEHNR, CDR2 FQNEAQ (reference sequence). The CDR3 is 14 residues long.

The V and J genes are TRBV5-1 and TRBJ2-5; 11 positions match TRBD2. The trim removed 4 bases at V and 3 bases at J, leaving 5 bases unmatched. Per the germline V gene, CDR1 is SGHRS and CDR2 is YFSETQ. There are 15 residues in the CDR3. The CDR3 nucleotides read TGCGCCAGCAGCCCTTCGACTAGCGGGAAAGAGACCCAGTACTTC. It specifies CASSPSTSGKETQYF.

This sequence joins TRBV6-4 and TRBJ2-3; 9 bases line up with TRBD2. V lost 3 bases and J lost 2; bases outside the gene matches: 0. The germline gives CDR1 MRHNA, CDR2 SNTAGT. This CDR3 spans 14 amino acids. DNA of the CDR3: TGTGCCAGCAGTGAGGGACTAGCCACAGATACGCAGTATTTT. It encodes CASSEGLATDTQYF.

This clone has a handful of counts. The chain is built from TRBV10-1 and TRBJ1-5; no reliable D call. This CDR3 contains 13 residues. Looked up from germline, CDR1 is WNHNN and CDR2 is SYGVQD (reference sequence). Trimming shortened V by 3 bases and J by 4 bases, and 7 bases separated the two germline ends. The CDR3 is CASSEQLNQPQHF. The DNA for the CDR3 is TGCGCCAGCAGTGAACAGTTAAATCAGCCCCAGCATTTT.

The rearrangement uses TRBV19 and TRBJ2-3; D is undetermined. The CDR3 consists of 13 residues. The germline V gene has CDR1 LNHDA and CDR2 SQIVND (reference sequence). V lost 5 bases and J 4 bases, leaving 10 bases between the germline ends. The CDR3 spells CASSPRTADTQYF. Here the CDR3 DNA reads TGTGCCAGTAGTCCCCGGACGGCAGATACGCAGTATTTT.

This chain uses TRBV6-2 or TRBV6-3 with TRBJ2-5; no firm D call. The CDR3 length is 14 residues. Germline CDR1 and CDR2: MNHEY and SVGEGT. V dropped 5 bases and J dropped 5 bases, with 15 bases sitting between them. CDR3 protein: CASSIPAGLETQYF. In nucleotides, the CDR3 is TGTGCCAGCAGTATCCCGGCCGGGCTCGAGACCCAGTACTTC.

The rearrangement joins TRBV3-1 (or the pseudogene TRBV3-2) to TRBJ2-3; 14 positions agree with TRBD2. Trimming cost V 5 bases and J 1 base; bases outside gene matches: 14. The germline V gene encodes CDR1 LGHDT and CDR2 YNNKEL (reference sequence). This CDR3 contains 20 residues. CDR3 bases: TGTGCCAGCAGCTCCTTTGGACTAGCGGGGGGTAGGGCTGGCACAGATACGCAGTATTTT. Protein sequence: CASSSFGLAGGRAGTDTQYF.

This clone has more than one count but fewer than ten. The chain is built from TRBV4-1 and TRBJ1-5, with D tentatively TRBD1 (6 bases). Germline V gene data show CDR1 as MGHRA and CDR2 as YSYEKL. This CDR3 spans 15 amino acids. The V and J ends lost 1 base and 10 bases respectively, with 17 bases between them. CDR3 in DNA: TGCGCCAGCAGCCAAGGGATACAGGGAATCCAACCCCAGCATTTT. Translating gives CASSQGIQGIQPQHF.